The present entry profiles one T cell receptor (beta chain) with its context. The data were taken from a study of blood T cell repertoires in COVID-19. Study summary: Some COVID-19 samples were acute and others convalescent; all came from the United States, Italy and Spain. Sample material is recorded as cDNA or gDNA derived from T cells, B-cell-depleted T cells, or PBMCs.

Between the trimmed V and J ends, which lost 2 bases and 8 bases, there was a span of 13 bases. Germline V lookup: CDR1 MNHEY, CDR2 SVGAGI. The CDR3 spans 15 residues. In the authors' workflow: Estimation of nucleated cell counts relied on the amplification of reference gene primers. Using immunoSEQ multiplex PCR, the repertoire was profiled, and TCRdb retains in-frame clones only, with some absent. D and trimming were read from the DNA, whereas the V and J calls and clone size are those reported in that table. The sample consists of roughly 130,000 clones, 84% of them appearing once. V gene TRBV6-5 combines with J gene TRBJ1-6; D call uncertain. This receptor was taken from a woman aged 55 to 70 with acute or convalescent COVID-19. Sequences were obtained from peripheral blood. In DNA, the CDR3 is TGTGCCAGCAGTTACGCGCGTGTAATCGATTCACCCCTCCACTTT. As protein: CASSYARVIDSPLHF.